This T cell receptor (beta chain) was obtained from a study of CD8 T cells in Susac syndrome. Random-hexamer reverse transcription was applied to roughly 0.45 to 1 ug RNA. TCRdb called the immunoSEQ multiplex PCR reads again in MiXCR, with one record for every CDR3 protein. Counted here are 120,000 or so distinct CDR3 sequences, around 94% occurring once; the ten biggest clones make up 0.1% to 0.15%. This clonotype was seen a few times. The sequence was obtained from a human donor with multiple sclerosis. The sample was CD4+ T cells from PBMCs.

The DNA for the CDR3 is TGTGCCAGCAGTGAAACACGGCTAGCGGGGGAAGCGCAGTACTTC. Amino acid sequence: CASSETRLAGEAQYF. The V and J genes are TRBV2 and TRBJ2-7; 10 bases are shared with TRBD2. J lost 9 bases, V lost 2 bases, and 10 bases had no gene match. Germline CDR1 SNHLY, CDR2 FYNNEI. There are 15 residues in the CDR3.